This TCR beta chain was recovered during a study of identical twins. General study points: Zero-insertion analyses were open to partial confounding by invariant MAIT and iNKT cells. Compared with unrelated sharing, twin-shared out-of-frame alpha sequences had more low-probability sequences. Excess twin sharing in beta out-of-frame sequences was weaker.

In its sample, this clonotype was seen many times. Its antigen is not identified. Template switching supplied a universal primer site; unique molecular identifiers were carried on the cDNA. TCRdb re-called the 5' RACE reads through MiXCR, storing one row per CDR3 protein. The sample lists 1.5 million to 2 million distinct CDR3 sequences, about 31% occurring once. The CDR3 runs to 15 residues. Losses at the gene ends were 2 bases for V and 2 bases for J; bases not matched to a gene: 2. The rearrangement uses TRBV12-3 or TRBV12-4 and TRBJ2-5; 10 nucleotides agree with TRBD2. The sample consisted of cord blood. This TCR was sampled from a newborn girl in good health. DNA of the CDR3: TGTGCCAGCAGTTTACTAGCGGGGGAGCAAGAGACCCAGTACTTC. Its protein product is CASSLLAGEQETQYF.